This T cell receptor (beta chain) was identified during a study of blood T cell repertoires in COVID-19. Original methodology: Reference gene primer amplification in the assay estimated nucleated cell counts. Assay: immunoSEQ multiplex PCR; the TCRdb copy retains only in-frame clones and omits some. V and J calls and clone size are as listed in that table; D and trimming were resolved from the DNA. The sample yields roughly 200,000 clones, about 87% seen once. Deletions cut 3 bases from V and 4 bases from J, with 12 bases between. This CDR3 comprises 13 residues. Germline V gives CDR1 SQVTM, CDR2 ANQGSEA.

Source material: peripheral blood. The J gene is TRBJ1-1, the V gene TRBV29-1; tentatively, D is TRBD1 (6 bases). This receptor was obtained from a man aged 40-49 years with active or convalescent COVID-19. This CDR3 reads CSVEETGPTEAFF. CDR3 DNA: TGCAGCGTTGAGGAAACAGGGCCCACTGAAGCTTTCTTT.